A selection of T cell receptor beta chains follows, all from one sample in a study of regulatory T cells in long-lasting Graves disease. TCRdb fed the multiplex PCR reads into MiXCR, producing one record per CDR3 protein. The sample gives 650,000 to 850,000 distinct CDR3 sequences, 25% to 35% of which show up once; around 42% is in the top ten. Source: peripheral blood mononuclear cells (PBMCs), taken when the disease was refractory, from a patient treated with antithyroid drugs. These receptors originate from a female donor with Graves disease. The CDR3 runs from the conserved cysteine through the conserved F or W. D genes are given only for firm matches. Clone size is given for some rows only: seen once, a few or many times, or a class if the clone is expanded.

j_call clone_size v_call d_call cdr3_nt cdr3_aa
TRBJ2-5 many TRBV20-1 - TGCAGTGCTAGCGCTAGGACTTACCCAGAGACCCAGTACTTC CSASARTYPETQYF
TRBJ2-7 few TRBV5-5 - TGTGCCAGCAGCTTGTCCGTCCCCCACGAGCAGTACTTC CASSLSVPHEQYF
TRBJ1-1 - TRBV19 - TGTGCCAGTAGTAACTTGGCAGGACGGTCAAAAACTGAAGCTTTCTTT CASSNLAGRSKTEAFF
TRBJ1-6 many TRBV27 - TGTGCCAGCAGTTCCGGACAAAATAATTCACCCCTCCACTTT CASSSGQNNSPLHF
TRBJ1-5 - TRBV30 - TGTGCCTGGTATCAGCCCCAGCATTTT CAWYQPQHF
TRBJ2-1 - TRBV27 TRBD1 TGTGCCAGCAGTTACGGGACAGGGCGCAATGAGCAGTTCTTC CASSYGTGRNEQFF
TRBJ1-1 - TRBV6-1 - TGTGCCAGCAGAACCTCCCAGTTAACTGAAGCTTTCTTT CASRTSQLTEAFF
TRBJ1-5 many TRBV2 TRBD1 TGTGCCAGCAGCGGGACAGCAGGCAATCAGCCCCAGCATTTT CASSGTAGNQPQHF
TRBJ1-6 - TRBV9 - TGTGCCAGCAGCGTAGCTACCCACGGTAATTCACCCCTCCACTTT CASSVATHGNSPLHF
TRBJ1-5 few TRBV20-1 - TGCAGTGCTAGTGTAAGGCAGGGACTCAATCAGCCCCAGCATTTT CSASVRQGLNQPQHF
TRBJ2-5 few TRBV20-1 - TGCAGTGCTAGAGTCATTTCTAAGGCCCAAGAGACCCAGTACTTC CSARVISKAQETQYF
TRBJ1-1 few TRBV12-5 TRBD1 TGTGCTAGTGGTCCCAACAAAGGGGGCGGCGACACTGAAGCTTTCTTT CASGPNKGGGDTEAFF
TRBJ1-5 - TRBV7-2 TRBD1 TGTGCCAGCAGCCCTTTACAGGGGCGCAATCAGCCCCAGCATTTT CASSPLQGRNQPQHF
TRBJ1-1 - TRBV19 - TGTGCCACCCAAAGGGAGAACACTGAAGCTTTCTTT CATQRENTEAFF
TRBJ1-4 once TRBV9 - TGTGCCAGCAGCGAGGGGACGAGTGAAAAACTGTTTTTT CASSEGTSEKLFF
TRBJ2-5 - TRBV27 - TGTGCCAGCAGTTTACTCGGGTATTGGCAAGAGACCCAGTACTTC CASSLLGYWQETQYF
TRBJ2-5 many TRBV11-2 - TGTGCCAGCGGTTGGGTAGCGAGGGCAGAGACCCAGTACTTC CASGWVARAETQYF
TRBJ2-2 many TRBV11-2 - TGTGCCAGCAGCCGCCCCGGGGAGCTGTTTTTT CASSRPGELFF
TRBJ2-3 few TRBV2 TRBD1 TGTGCCAGCAGGAAAGGGACAGGGGGAGATACGCAGTATTTT CASRKGTGGDTQYF
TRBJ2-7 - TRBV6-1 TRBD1 TGTGCCAGCAGGACAGGGGGCATATACGAGCGGTACTTC CASRTGGIYERYF
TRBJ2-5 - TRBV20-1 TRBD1 TGCAGTGCTAGAGCGCCAGGGGGCGTAGAGACCCAGTACTTC CSARAPGGVETQYF
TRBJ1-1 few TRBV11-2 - TGTGCCAGCAGCTTCTTGGTAGGGGCGCTGGACACTGAAGCTTTCTTT CASSFLVGALDTEAFF
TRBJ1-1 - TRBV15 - TGTGCCACCAGCATTGAAGTGAACACTGAAGCTTTCTTT CATSIEVNTEAFF
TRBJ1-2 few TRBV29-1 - TGCAGCGTTGAGCGTGGGGGTTTAAACTATGGCTACACCTTC CSVERGGLNYGYTF
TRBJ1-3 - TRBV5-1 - TGCGCCAGCAGCTACGAAAGCTCTGGAAACACCATATATTTT CASSYESSGNTIYF
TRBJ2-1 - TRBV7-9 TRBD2 TGTGCCAGCAGCCTGGGACTAGCGGGAGGGCCGGGATTCTTC CASSLGLAGGPGFF
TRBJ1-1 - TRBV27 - TGTGCCAGCAGTTCGACAGGTTCCTGGGGAACTACTGAAGCTTTCTTT CASSSTGSWGTTEAFF
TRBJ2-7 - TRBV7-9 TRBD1 TGTGCCAGCAGCTTAACCCCGGGACAGGGCTCCTACGAGCAGTACTTC CASSLTPGQGSYEQYF
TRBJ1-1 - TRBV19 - TGTGCCAGTTCGGGACTTTCTGAACTGAACACTGAAGCTTTCTTT CASSGLSELNTEAFF